A selection of T cell receptor beta chains follows, all from one sample in a study of spatial heterogeneity in lung cancer. TCRdb re-derived calls from the 5' RACE reads in MiXCR, one entry per CDR3 protein. This repertoire shows 50,000 to 65,000 distinct CDR3 sequences, 8.4% found once; its top ten account for more than 12%. Sequenced material: PBMCs, taken at surgery. These receptors all come from a female donor with early-stage non-small cell lung cancer. Each CDR3 is given with its conserved first and last residue. The D gene is left open where the match is weak. For some rows the clone size is stated as once, few or many, or as a class when expanded; others skip it.

d_gene	v_gene	abundance	j_gene	CDR3aa	CDR3nt
TRBD1	TRBV28	few	TRBJ1-4	CASSHDRANEKLFF	TGTGCCAGCAGTCATGACAGGGCTAATGAAAAACTGTTTTTT
-	TRBV4-1	-	TRBJ1-2	CASSQAKDPRTKNGYTF	TGCGCCAGCAGCCAAGCAAAAGACCCCCGGACAAAAAATGGCTACACCTTC
TRBD1	TRBV19	once	TRBJ2-6	CASSIPGQGVSGDNVLTF	TGTGCCAGTAGTATACCGGGACAGGGCGTCTCTGGGGACAACGTCCTGACTTTC
-	TRBV20-1	-	TRBJ2-6	CSARPRDISGANVLTF	TGCAGTGCTAGACCCCGGGACATTTCTGGGGCCAACGTCCTGACTTTC
-	TRBV6-5	few	TRBJ2-2	CASSQGRANTGELFF	TGTGCCAGCAGCCAGGGACGGGCCAACACCGGGGAGCTGTTTTTT
-	TRBV24-1	many	TRBJ2-2	CATSDLAPTTGELFF	TGTGCCACCAGTGATTTAGCACCTACCACCGGGGAGCTGTTTTTT
TRBD1	TRBV12-3/TRBV12-4	many	TRBJ2-7	CASSLGTGVGEQYF	TGTGCCAGCAGTTTAGGGACAGGGGTTGGCGAGCAGTACTTC
-	TRBV20-1	-	TRBJ2-1	CSAREGSSYNEQFF	TGCAGTGCTAGAGAGGGGAGCTCCTACAATGAGCAGTTCTTC
-	TRBV21-1	many	TRBJ1-2	CASSILPRGGGYGYTF	TGTGCCAGCAGCATTCTCCCGAGAGGGGGCGGCTATGGCTACACCTTC
TRBD1	TRBV12-3/TRBV12-4	few	TRBJ1-5	CASSPDRENQPQHF	TGTGCCAGCAGCCCCGACAGGGAAAATCAGCCCCAGCATTTT
-	TRBV6-5	few	TRBJ2-6	CASSYDSSGANVLTF	TGTGCCAGCAGTTACGACAGCTCTGGGGCCAACGTCCTGACTTTC
TRBD2	TRBV27	many	TRBJ2-5	CASSPRLAGAGETQYF	TGTGCCAGCAGTCCCCGACTAGCGGGAGCAGGAGAGACCCAGTACTTC
TRBD1	TRBV7-3	-	TRBJ2-1	CASSHDRGSYNEQFF	TGTGCCAGCAGCCATGACAGGGGATCCTACAATGAGCAGTTCTTC
TRBD2	TRBV11-3	-	TRBJ2-1	CASTPSSGSHSEQFF	TGTGCCAGCACCCCCTCTAGCGGGAGTCACTCGGAGCAGTTCTTC
TRBD1	TRBV6-6	-	TRBJ1-1	CASTTGRARGHTEAFF	TGTGCCAGCACCACAGGGCGGGCCAGGGGGCACACTGAAGCTTTCTTT
TRBD1	TRBV5-1	many	TRBJ1-1	CASKYTGGNTEAFF	TGCGCCAGCAAATACACAGGGGGCAACACTGAAGCTTTCTTT
-	TRBV12-3/TRBV12-4	many	TRBJ1-2	CASSLGDGNYTF	TGTGCCAGCAGCTTAGGGGACGGCAACTACACCTTC
TRBD1	TRBV28	-	TRBJ2-3	CASRDQGADTQYF	TGTGCCAGCAGAGACCAGGGGGCAGATACGCAGTATTTT
-	TRBV15	-	TRBJ2-2	CATSRDSRAGELFF	TGTGCCACCAGCAGGGACAGCCGCGCCGGGGAGCTGTTTTTT
TRBD1	TRBV19	-	TRBJ2-7	CASSSTGAYEQYF	TGTGCCAGTAGCTCGACAGGGGCCTACGAGCAGTACTTC
-	TRBV27	-	TRBJ1-2	CASSSASGYPSYGYTF	TGTGCCAGCAGCTCTGCCTCCGGGTATCCCTCCTATGGCTACACCTTC
-	TRBV12-3/TRBV12-4	-	TRBJ2-7	CASSLDPYEQYF	TGTGCCAGCAGTTTAGACCCCTACGAGCAGTACTTC
-	TRBV9	few	TRBJ2-5	CASSVVGGLQETQYF	TGTGCCAGCAGCGTAGTCGGCGGGCTCCAAGAGACCCAGTACTTC
-	TRBV7-8	-	TRBJ2-1	CASSLDAEQFF	TGTGCCAGCAGCTTAGATGCTGAGCAGTTCTTC
-	TRBV15	few	TRBJ1-5	CATSREPRETQPQHF	TGTGCCACCAGCAGAGAACCCCGGGAGACTCAGCCCCAGCATTTT
-	TRBV12-3/TRBV12-4	many	TRBJ2-3	CASSFAGNTQYF	TGTGCCAGCAGTTTCGCCGGGAATACGCAGTATTTT
-	TRBV28	medium-sized	TRBJ2-2	CASSLNTANTGELFF	TGTGCCAGCAGTTTGAACACGGCGAACACCGGGGAGCTGTTTTTT
-	TRBV28	many	TRBJ2-3	CASRPGPPRDTQYF	TGTGCCAGCAGACCGGGACCGCCTAGGGATACGCAGTATTTT